Here is one T cell receptor (beta chain) with its context. The data derive from a study of OX40 agonist ivuxolimab in advanced cancers. TCRdb keeps only in-frame clones here, not all; method: immunoSEQ multiplex PCR. In the table there are roughly 53,000 clones, more than 70% of which are singletons. The sequence was collected from an adult with an advanced solid tumor such as melanoma, head and neck, liver or kidney cancer. The material was CD4+ or CD8+ T cells sorted from blood, obtained in a trial of the OX40 agonist ivuxolimab.

CDR3 sequence (DNA): TGTGCCAGCAGTCCGACCCTGGGCGCGGGAGGAGATACGCAGTATTTT. Protein: CASSPTLGAGGDTQYF. The chain carries TRBV2 and TRBJ2-3, with TRBD2 matching 8 bases. The germline V gene encodes CDR1 SNHLY and CDR2 FYNNEI. This CDR3 comprises 16 residues. The V gene end was trimmed by 5 bases and the J gene end by 5 bases; junction bases not matched to a gene: 12.